This TCR beta chain was sequenced for a study of T cell changes during pregnancy in multiple sclerosis. The ends were cut back, 6 bases at V and 1 base at J, with 12 bases in the middle. CDR3 length equals 14 residues. Germline lookup yields CDR1 MDHEN and CDR2 SYDVKM. TCRdb's table, derived via immunoSEQ multiplex PCR, lists solely in-frame clones and lacks some. The sample shows tens of thousands of clones, more than 90% of them seen only once. The chain employs TRBV28 and TRBJ1-1, with D maybe TRBD1 (5 bases). The TCR originated in a female donor with multiple sclerosis, enrolled in a pregnancy study. The sample in question was CD4+ T cells from peripheral blood mononuclear cells, obtained in the first trimester of pregnancy. Written as DNA, the CDR3 is TGTGCCAGCAGACCCTGGGGGGGGAACACTGAAGCTTTCTTT. Translated, it gives CASRPWGGNTEAFF.